This entry lists 13 T cell receptor beta chains sequenced from one sample in a study of regulatory T cells in long-lasting Graves disease. Time point denoted: newly diagnosed GD, antithyroid drugs for less than 3 months. With RNA extracted from PBMCs as input, the TCR library was made. Relying on iRepertoire HTBI primers and Arm-PCR of CDR3 regions, the team built TCR beta libraries. In TCRdb, the multiplex PCR reads were re-called with MiXCR into one record per CDR3 protein. The sample holds 500,000 or so distinct CDR3 sequences, less than 15% seen once. The same sample was also studied in work on T cells in Graves' hyperthyroidism and ophthalmopathy.

Source: peripheral blood mononuclear cells (PBMCs), taken at new diagnosis, from a patient treated with antithyroid drugs. All receptors come from a woman in her 50s with Graves disease.

In the case of this clonotype: This may be a read error: a much more frequent sequence differs by one nucleotide. The chain couples TRBV18 to TRBJ2-7; D is ambiguous. The CDR3 is 13 residues long. Germline V lookup: CDR1 KGHSH, CDR2 LQKENI. CDR3 nucleotides: TGTGCCAGCCCACCCACACCAGCCTACGAGCAGTACTTC. Translation: CASPPTPAYEQYF.

This clonotype was counted ten times or more. CDR3 sequence reads: CASSERLGTSSYEQYF. CDR3 nucleotide sequence: TGTGCCAGCAGTGAGCGCCTCGGGACATCATCCTACGAGCAGTACTTC. This chain links TRBV6-2 or TRBV6-3 with TRBJ2-7; possible D gene TRBD1, 6 bases. V was shortened by 5 bases and J by 1 base, with 18 bases between the two germline ends. CDR3 length: 16 amino acids. CDR1 is MNHEY and CDR2 is SVGEGT in the germline V gene.

Many counts were recorded for this clonotype. The chain is built from TRBV7-9 and TRBJ1-5; D not certain. There are 14 residues in the CDR3. The V gene's germline CDR1 is SEHNR and CDR2 FQNEAQ (reference sequence). Trimming shortened V by 3 bases and J by 1 base, and 7 bases separated the two germline ends. The CDR3: CASSFMDSNQPQHF. The CDR3 DNA reads as TGTGCCAGCAGCTTTATGGACAGCAATCAGCCCCAGCATTTT. Filled out from reference TRBV7-9 and TRBJ1-5, the complete variable domain reads DTGVSQNPRHKITKRGQNVTFRCDPISEHNRLYWYRQTLGQGPEFLTYFQNEAQLEKSRLLSDRFSAERPKGSFSTLEIQRTEQGDSAMYLCASSFMDSNQPQHFGDGTRLSIL.

This clonotype was observed at least ten times. The chain couples TRBV2 to TRBJ2-3; 8 bases map to TRBD2. Per the germline V gene, CDR1 is SNHLY and CDR2 is FYNNEI. With V trimmed by 9 bases and J by 4 bases, 6 bases remained unmatched. CDR3 length equals 13 residues. The CDR3 nucleotides are TGTGCCAGTCAGCGGGAGAGGGCAGATACGCAGTATTTT. It codes for CASQRERADTQYF.

This clonotype has only a few counts. The chain has TRBV27 and TRBJ2-2; the match to TRBD2 covers 14 bases. The CDR3 has 19 amino acids. CDR1 MNHEY and CDR2 SMNVEV come from the germline V gene (reference sequence). V dropped 3 bases and J dropped 4; count of bases not matched to a gene: 10. The CDR3 DNA is TGTGCCAGCAGTTTTTTCGGACTAGCGGGAGGTCGAGGCACCGGGGAGCTGTTTTTT. As protein: CASSFFGLAGGRGTGELFF.

This clonotype was picked up many times. V gene TRBV2 combines with J gene TRBJ2-2; TRBD2 matches at 8 bases. This CDR3 is 13 amino acids long. The V segment lost 4 bases and the J segment 6 bases; nucleotides outside the gene matches: 1. The V gene's germline CDR1 is SNHLY and CDR2 FYNNEI. CDR3 protein: CASSGSGAGELFF. The CDR3 coding sequence is TGTGCCAGCAGTGGTAGCGGGGCCGGGGAGCTGTTTTTT.

This clonotype was seen at least ten times. This rearrangement joins TRBV27 to TRBJ1-5; perhaps TRBD1 as D (6 bases). The V gene's germline CDR1 is MNHEY and CDR2 SMNVEV (reference sequence). The CDR3 is 17 residues long. Trimming took off 9 bases at V and 5 bases at J, with 26 bases between the two ends. CDR3 region: CASNPGHPKPADQPQHF. For the CDR3, the DNA is TGTGCCAGTAATCCGGGACACCCGAAGCCAGCGGATCAGCCCCAGCATTTT.

V usage is TRBV3-1 and J usage is TRBJ2-6; D may be TRBD1 (5 bases). Between the trimmed V and J ends, which lost 0 bases and 4 bases, there was a span of 10 bases. The CDR3 is 16 residues long. Germline CDR1 and CDR2: LGHDT and YNNKEL (reference sequence). The CDR3 loop is CASSQEGASGANVLTF. CDR3 nucleotide sequence: TGTGCCAGCAGCCAAGAAGGGGCATCCGGGGCCAACGTCCTGACTTTC.

This clonotype was counted only a few times. The V gene is TRBV28, the J gene TRBJ2-6, with D hard to call. V dropped 2 bases and J dropped 0 bases, with 5 bases sitting between them. Germline CDR1 reads MDHEN; CDR2 reads SYDVKM. This CDR3 is built from 15 residues. Here the CDR3 reads CASSLEVSGANVLTF. The CDR3 region has the DNA TGTGCCAGCAGTTTAGAGGTCTCTGGGGCCAACGTCCTGACTTTC.

J is TRBJ2-1 and V is TRBV14; TRBD1 agrees at 7 bases. The germline V gene encodes CDR1 SGHDN and CDR2 FVKESK. J was trimmed by 9 bases and V by 5 bases; bases with no gene match: 13. The CDR3 runs 15 residues. Here the CDR3 reads CASSSERGRVGEQFF. As DNA, the CDR3 is TGTGCCAGCAGCTCGGAGAGGGGGCGGGTTGGTGAGCAGTTCTTC.

The V and J genes are TRBV29-1 and TRBJ2-1; TRBD2 is a possible D gene (5 bases). Germline V gene sequence: CDR1 SQVTM, CDR2 ANQGSEA. Trimming shortened V by 6 bases and J by 6 bases, and 18 bases separated the two germline ends. This CDR3 has 14 residues. The CDR3 loop is CSVVWVSGPNEQFF. The CDR3 DNA reads TGCAGCGTCGTCTGGGTCAGCGGCCCCAATGAGCAGTTCTTC.

This clonotype was recorded many times. The chain recombines TRBV18 with TRBJ1-2; D is undetermined. V was pared by 2 bases and J by 1 base, with 8 bases between. Germline V gives CDR1 KGHSH, CDR2 LQKENI. The CDR3 is 14 amino acids. For the CDR3, the DNA is TGTGCCAGCTCACCAGCGAGGGATAACTATGGCTACACCTTC. It codes for CASSPARDNYGYTF.

There are many counts of this clonotype. This rearrangement joins TRBV3-1 to TRBJ1-1; D gene uncertain. Trimming cost V 3 bases and J 8 bases, with 19 bases left between them. The CDR3 length is 15 residues. From germline, CDR1 is LGHDT and CDR2 YNNKEL (reference sequence). The CDR3 DNA reads TGTGCCAGCAGCCACGATACAGACATCCTCCCAGAAGCTTTCTTT. It is translated as CASSHDTDILPEAFF. Supplemented by reference TRBV3-1 and TRBJ1-1, the full variable domain reads DTAVSQTPKYLVTQMGNDKSIKCEQNLGHDTMYWYKQDSKKFLKIMFSYNNKELIINETVPNRFSPKSPDKAHLNLHINSLELGDSAVYFCASSHDTDILPEAFFGQGTRLTVV.